The rows below give T cell receptor beta chains drawn from one sample of a study of cytomegalovirus exposure and HLA in healthy donors. Sequenced by immunoSEQ multiplex PCR; TCRdb stores in-frame clones only, minus some. The sample lists some 150,000 clones, roughly 80% occurring once. Sequencing used PBMCs. The origin of the receptors is a woman aged 18-30 years in good health and CMV-seropositive. Both conserved end residues are trimmed from each CDR3. The order of the fields is V gene, D gene, CDR3 protein. A D gene is named only where the DNA matches it firmly.

TRBV14 NA ASSQDLGGPQY
TRBV28 TRBD1 ASRDRVRAF
TRBV5-6 NA ASILYSDRSYGYT
TRBV7-3 NA ASSSDITDTQY
TRBV18 TRBD1 ASSPPTGSDRQS
TRBV2 NA ASSEGSGARYEQF
TRBV18 TRBD1 ASSKTGGYSGANVLT
TRBV2 TRBD1 ASRGSRGRNQPQH
TRBV6-6 NA ASRAAGAYEQY
TRBV10-3 TRBD1 AISEPQTGKDEKLF
TRBV9 TRBD2 ASSPRGLAGVETQY
TRBV5-1 NA ASSLDSRGFGYEQY
TRBV11-3 TRBD1 ASSFTPRGQGELF
TRBV7-6 TRBD2 ASSSGLAGETQY
TRBV9 TRBD1 ASSRTGVLGQPQH
TRBV6-5 TRBD1 ASRDRGRTQY
TRBV5-1 TRBD1 ASSLEGAGNEQF
TRBV5-4 NA ASSLSGLLVQETQY
TRBV25-1 NA ASSESVGWQTANYGYT
TRBV29-1 TRBD1 SVSGTGGYNEQY
TRBV12-5 TRBD1 ASGRDSYNEQF
TRBV5-4 TRBD1 ASSLLGQGAYGYT
TRBV14 NA ASSQAATGISPLH
TRBV9 NA ASSVNVGARNTEAF
TRBV18 TRBD2 ASSPTSGGPGTYEQY
TRBV2 TRBD2 ASRAGTSGNSRTDTQY
TRBV6-6 NA ASSYSLRSNEQF
TRBV6-5 NA ASSRDTHYEQY
TRBV5-4 NA ASSLVRGGIYEQY
TRBV5-6 NA ASSSRDSPLH
TRBV10-3 NA AITASSGNTIY
TRBV2 NA ASSEEGIRNTEAF
TRBV6-1 TRBD1 ASSPGTGDYNEQF
TRBV7-9 NA ASSFIPHSSPLH
TRBV7-2 NA ASSLDPPRRADTEAF
TRBV5-7 NA ASSLADSVKTYEQY
TRBV21-1 NA ASSKGGTGLDFTDTQY
TRBV4-3 NA ASSQDPLAPGELF
TRBV10-2 NA ASSELADGELF
TRBV6-5 TRBD2 ASSLAGGTDTQY
TRBV4-1 NA ASSQDLNTEAF
TRBV2 NA ASSENRAVGETQY
TRBV28 NA ASSFLVPHSNVEKLF
TRBV27 NA ASSLSHGELF
TRBV4-2 NA ASSSIYLRDYGYT
TRBV19 TRBD1 ASSQRTGETASYNSPLH
TRBV28 NA ASSAWVTESTGELF
TRBV19 TRBD2 ATNTGLAGSGEQF